Listed here are 17 T cell receptor beta chains from one sample, sequenced in a study of cytomegalovirus exposure and HLA in healthy donors. PCR amplification relied on 60 Vbeta primers (plus 13 Jbeta primers). Generated by immunoSEQ multiplex PCR, the TCRdb table keeps only in-frame clones and is missing some. The sample has around 150,000 clones; about four fifths are singletons. The source material was PBMCs. These receptors were obtained from a woman in her 50s in good health and CMV-seronegative.

This clone appeared a few times. V gene TRBV7-8 combines with J gene TRBJ2-5; the D gene is possibly TRBD2 (6 bases). CDR1 and CDR2 (germline): SGHVS, FQNEAQ. V was pared by 4 bases and J by 1 base, with 19 bases between. The CDR3 has 17 amino acids. CDR3 DNA sequence: TGTGCCAGCAGCTCCTCCCCCGCGGAGGGACCCCAAGAGACCCAGTACTTC. Protein product: CASSSSPAEGPQETQYF.

The rearrangement joins TRBV4-2 to TRBJ2-7, with D perhaps matching TRBD2 (6 bases). V was pared by 0 bases and J by 2 bases, with 11 bases between. Germline V lookup: CDR1 LGHNA, CDR2 YNFKEQ. This CDR3 is 15 amino acids long. CDR3 in DNA: TGTGCCAGCAGCCAAGACAGTGCTAGCGCCTACGAGCAGTACTTC. Translating it yields CASSQDSASAYEQYF.

The chain is built from TRBV7-3 and TRBJ1-2; D is ambiguous. In germline, CDR1 is SGHTA, CDR2 FQGTGA. There are 15 residues in the CDR3. V lost 5 bases, J lost 4 bases, and 17 bases lay in between. CDR3 DNA sequence: TGTGCCAGCAGCCACCGGGCCGCGGCGGGCTATGGCTACACCTTC. Translating gives CASSHRAAAGYGYTF.

The chain couples TRBV15 to TRBJ1-1, with D maybe TRBD1 (5 bases). CDR1 is LNHNV, CDR2 YYDKDF, per germline (reference sequence). The CDR3 contains 14 residues. V shed 2 bases and J shed 1 base, with 8 bases lying between them. CDR3 sequence reads: CATSRQGQNTEAFF. The CDR3 DNA reads as TGTGCCACCAGCAGACAAGGACAGAACACTGAAGCTTTCTTT.

J is TRBJ1-5 and V is TRBV6-5; 8 bases agree with TRBD1. CDR1 and CDR2 (germline): MNHEY, SVGAGI. With V trimmed by 4 bases and J by 5 bases, 10 bases remained unmatched. The CDR3 length is 16 residues. CDR3 bases: TGTGCCAGCAGTTCCGACCCACAGGGGGTTGATCAGCCCCAGCATTTT. Its translation: CASSSDPQGVDQPQHF.

The rearrangement joins TRBV7-2 to TRBJ1-1; 10 bases are a match to TRBD1. This CDR3 has 19 amino acids. After removal of 2 bases from V and 3 bases from J, the junction contained 15 bases not matched to a gene. CDR1 is SGHTA, CDR2 FQGNSA, per germline. For the CDR3, the DNA is TGTGCCAGCAGCTTAAGGCCCGGGACAGGGGCTACGCGGGACACTGAAGCTTTCTTT. This gives the protein CASSLRPGTGATRDTEAFF.

The J gene is TRBJ2-7, the V gene TRBV30; 13 nucleotides line up with TRBD2. The CDR3 contains 16 residues. Germline V CDR1 and CDR2: GTSNPN, SVGIG (reference sequence). V lost 1 base, J lost 0 bases, and 3 bases stayed unmatched. The DNA of the CDR3 is TGTGCCTGGAGTGCGGGACTAGCGGGACTCTCCTACGAGCAGTACTTC. Its translation is CAWSAGLAGLSYEQYF.

V usage is TRBV11-2 and J usage is TRBJ1-1, with unresolved D. The germline V gene has CDR1 SGHAT and CDR2 FQNNGV. V was clipped by 7 bases and J by 8 bases, with 20 bases between them. This CDR3 is 14 amino acids long. CDR3 residues: CASTEFRGLGEAFF. DNA of the CDR3: TGTGCCAGCACCGAATTTCGGGGTTTGGGGGAAGCTTTCTTT.

This clone appeared a few times. The chain uses TRBV9 and TRBJ1-5, with 12 bases fitting TRBD1. The CDR3 loop spans 15 amino acids. The V segment lost 7 bases and the J segment 6 bases; nucleotides outside the gene matches: 8. The V gene's germline CDR1 is SGDLS and CDR2 YYNGEE. CDR3 amino acids: CASAPGTGGLQPQHF. The CDR3 coding sequence is TGTGCCAGCGCTCCCGGGACAGGGGGCCTTCAGCCCCAGCATTTT.

Regarding this clone: Other DNA variants within this sample encode the same CDR3. The V call is TRBV19, the J call TRBJ1-1, with a tentative D call TRBD1 (6 bases). This CDR3 comprises 14 residues. V lost 5 bases and J lost 5, with 15 bases in between. Germline V gene sequence: CDR1 LNHDA, CDR2 SQIVND (reference sequence). Here the CDR3 reads CASSHQGHDTEAFF. The CDR3 nucleotides are TGTGCCAGTAGTCACCAGGGACACGATACTGAAGCTTTCTTT.

This clone appeared once. The V gene is TRBV11-2, the J gene TRBJ1-2; 8 nucleotides match TRBD1. V shed 2 bases, J shed 9 bases, and the junction held 14 bases outside the gene matches. The germline V gene has CDR1 SGHAT and CDR2 FQNNGV. The CDR3 spans 16 residues. The CDR3 spells CASSLNLGQVTESYTF. The CDR3 coding sequence is TGTGCCAGCAGCTTAAACCTGGGACAGGTGACTGAGAGCTACACCTTC.

The chain links TRBV11-2 to TRBJ2-1; 7 bases are shared with TRBD1. The CDR3 spans 17 residues. With V trimmed by 5 bases and J by 0 bases, 10 bases remained unmatched. CDR1 and CDR2 (germline): SGHAT, FQNNGV. The CDR3 spells CASSRKRDSVSYNEQFF. Written as DNA, the CDR3 is TGTGCCAGCAGCAGGAAACGGGACAGCGTCTCCTACAATGAGCAGTTCTTC.

The V and J genes are TRBV15 and TRBJ2-1; 8 bases agree with TRBD1. Germline-derived CDR1 and CDR2 are LNHNV and YYDKDF (reference sequence). The CDR3 consists of 15 residues. V was pared by 5 bases and J by 5 bases, with 8 bases of the junction left unmatched. DNA for the CDR3: TGTGCCACCAGCGGTACAGGGGGGTATAACAATGAGCAGTTCTTC. Translation gives CATSGTGGYNNEQFF.

The V gene is TRBV28, the J gene TRBJ1-2; 8 bases align to TRBD1. Germline V gene sequence: CDR1 MDHEN, CDR2 SYDVKM. CDR3 length: 17 residues. J gave up 4 bases and V 5 bases, and 15 bases lay outside the gene matches. Written as DNA, the CDR3 is TGTGCCAGCAGTACTATAAAGTCAGGGGGCGTGGGCTATGGCTACACCTTC. This gives the protein CASSTIKSGGVGYGYTF.

This chain joins TRBV19 and TRBJ2-1; tentatively, D is TRBD1 (6 bases). V was clipped by 3 bases and J by 4 bases, with 13 bases between them. This CDR3 has 15 residues. CDR1 is LNHDA, CDR2 SQIVND, per germline (reference sequence). The CDR3 coding sequence is TGTGCCAGTAGTATTTGGACAGTGGGTTACAATGAGCAGTTCTTC. Protein: CASSIWTVGYNEQFF.

In DNA form, the CDR3 reads TGTGCCATCAGTGCAGACAGCAACAATCAGCCCCAGCATTTT. Its translation: CAISADSNNQPQHF. The V call is TRBV10-3, the J call TRBJ1-5; D might be TRBD1 (5 bases). This CDR3 contains 14 residues. Germline CDR1 and CDR2: ENHRY and SYGVKD. Trimming removed 4 bases at V and 3 bases at J, with 10 bases between.

The V and J genes are TRBV7-9 and TRBJ2-1; the D gene is possibly TRBD2 (5 bases). The CDR3 loop spans 14 amino acids. Germline V gene data show CDR1 as SEHNR and CDR2 as FQNEAQ (reference sequence). V was clipped by 1 base and J by 6 bases, with 10 bases between them. The CDR3 DNA reads as TGTGCCAGCAGCTTAGAGGTAGCGAGCAATGAGCAGTTCTTC. This encodes CASSLEVASNEQFF.